Presented here are 19 T cell receptor beta chains from one specimen sequenced in a study of cytomegalovirus exposure and HLA in healthy donors. Both 60 Vbeta primers and 13 Jbeta primers went into the PCR. Sequencing was performed with immunoSEQ multiplex PCR; in TCRdb, only in-frame clones are kept and a portion is missing. The sample lists 30,000 to 35,000 clones, around three quarters occurring once. The sequenced sample consisted of PBMCs. The receptors were sampled from a male donor in good health and CMV-seronegative.

The chain has TRBV30 and TRBJ1-2; 7 positions agree with TRBD1. Trimming cost V 6 bases and J 4 bases; bases outside gene matches: 11. The CDR3 is 14 amino acids. Germline V gene lookup returns CDR1 GTSNPN and CDR2 SVGIG (reference sequence). CDR3 DNA: TGTGCCTGTACTCCCAGGGGGGAAGGCTATGGCTACACCTTC. Translation: CACTPRGEGYGYTF.

The chain links TRBV9 to TRBJ1-1; D is possibly TRBD1 (6 bases). CDR1 and CDR2 (germline): SGDLS, YYNGEE. Deletions cut 4 bases from V and 5 bases from J, with 9 bases between. This CDR3 spans 12 amino acids. CDR3 protein: CASSRTATEAFF. The CDR3, as DNA: TGTGCCAGCAGCCGGACAGCTACTGAAGCTTTCTTT. The whole variable domain, remainder taken from reference TRBV9 and TRBJ1-1, is DSGVTQTPKHLITATGQRVTLRCSPRSGDLSVYWYQQSLDQGLQFLIQYYNGEERAKGNILERFSAQQFPDLHSELNLSSLELGDSALYFCASSRTATEAFFGQGTRLTVV.

In DNA, the CDR3 is TGTGCCAGCTCACCAGGGGGAGGGTTTCTGTACGAGCAGTACTTC. Protein: CASSPGGGFLYEQYF. This chain links TRBV18 with TRBJ2-7, with 7 bases identical to TRBD2. Per germline, CDR1 KGHSH and CDR2 LQKENI. This CDR3 is 15 amino acids long. J was trimmed by 4 bases and V by 2 bases; bases with no gene match: 8.

The chain combines TRBV30 with TRBJ2-2; a weak D match, TRBD2 (7 bases). V lost 2 bases to trimming and J lost 2 bases, with 21 bases between them. Germline CDR1 and CDR2: GTSNPN and SVGIG (reference sequence). This CDR3 region has 18 residues. In DNA form, the CDR3 reads TGTGCCTGGAGTCGACAGGTTCCGGGACTAACAAACACCGGGGAGCTGTTTTTT. Translated: CAWSRQVPGLTNTGELFF. The full variable domain, with the rest looked up from reference TRBV30 and TRBJ2-2, is SQTIHQWPATLVQPVGSPLSLECTVEGTSNPNLYWYRQAAGRGLQLLFYSVGIGQISSEVPQNLSASRPQDRQFILSSKKLLLSDSGFYLCAWSRQVPGLTNTGELFFGEGSRLTVL.

The chain links TRBV28 to TRBJ1-1; 8 nucleotides align to TRBD1. The germline V gene encodes CDR1 MDHEN and CDR2 SYDVKM. CDR3 size: 15 residues. V lost 6 bases, J lost 4 bases, and 10 bases stayed unmatched. DNA for the CDR3: TGTGCCAGCAGACCTAGACAGGGGATACTCACTGAAGCTTTCTTT. It translates to CASRPRQGILTEAFF.

This chain joins TRBV30 and TRBJ1-6, with 9 bases aligning to TRBD1. The CDR3 is made up of 12 amino acids. V lost 5 bases, J lost 10 bases, and 3 bases stayed unmatched. CDR1 is GTSNPN, CDR2 SVGIG, per germline (reference sequence). The CDR3 DNA reads as TGTGCCTGGGACAGGGGGGAGTCACCCCTCCACTTT. Translation gives CAWDRGESPLHF.

The chain couples TRBV27 to TRBJ1-4; no definite D call. Trimming shortened V by 6 bases and J by 7 bases, and 21 bases separated the two germline ends. The CDR3 is 16 amino acids. Germline V lookup: CDR1 MNHEY, CDR2 SMNVEV (reference sequence). The CDR3 here is CASSLGYEFGGEKLFF. The CDR3 bases are TGTGCCAGCAGCTTAGGGTATGAGTTTGGCGGTGAAAAACTGTTTTTT.

A single count supports this clone. The rearrangement joins TRBV5-8 to TRBJ1-2, with 9 bases identical to TRBD1. CDR1 is SGHTS, CDR2 YDEGEE, per germline. This CDR3 comprises 15 residues. V shed 2 bases and J 4 bases; nucleotides not matched to a gene: 6. The CDR3 protein is CASSFTGGDVYGYTF. CDR3 nucleotides: TGTGCCAGCAGCTTTACAGGGGGCGATGTCTATGGCTACACCTTC.

V gene TRBV5-6 combines with J gene TRBJ2-7; the match to TRBD2 covers 11 bases. Looked up from germline, CDR1 is SGHDT and CDR2 is YYEEEE. The CDR3 length is 18 residues. V lost 0 bases and J lost 3; bases outside the gene matches: 11. The CDR3 bases are TGTGCCAGCAGCTTGGGTGTGACTAGCGGGATTCGAGACTACGAGCAGTACTTC. Translated, it gives CASSLGVTSGIRDYEQYF.

This chain connects TRBV27 to TRBJ1-2; 8 nucleotides align to TRBD1. V was pared by 1 base and J by 7 bases, with 8 bases of the junction left unmatched. CDR3 length equals 15 residues. Germline assignment: CDR1 MNHEY and CDR2 SMNVEV (reference sequence). The CDR3 sequence: CASSLWAGGKSGYTF. The CDR3 region has the DNA TGTGCCAGCAGTTTATGGGCAGGGGGCAAGAGTGGCTACACCTTC.

This chain links TRBV6-5 with TRBJ1-1; 8 bases are a match to TRBD1. CDR1 is MNHEY and CDR2 is SVGAGI in the germline V gene. J was trimmed by 6 bases and V by 5 bases; bases with no gene match: 2. CDR3 length: 12 residues. CDR3 nucleotides: TGTGCCAGCAGTCAGGGGGCCGCTGAAGCTTTCTTT. This sequence encodes CASSQGAAEAFF.

CDR3 nucleotides: TGTGCCAGCAGCGGGCCGGGACAGGTGACCTACAATGAGCAGTTCTTC. This sequence encodes CASSGPGQVTYNEQFF. The chain combines TRBV9 with TRBJ2-1; 8 bases align to TRBD1. Trimming took 3 bases from V and 2 from J; bases not matched to a gene: 7. CDR1 is SGDLS and CDR2 is YYNGEE in the germline V gene. This CDR3 is built from 16 residues.

This clone appeared once. The DNA for the CDR3 is TGTGCCAGCAGCCAAGGGAGCGGAGCTAGCACAGATACGCAGTATTTT. The encoded protein is CASSQGSGASTDTQYF. The rearrangement uses TRBV4-2 and TRBJ2-3; D possibly corresponds to TRBD2 (5 bases). Trimming took 1 base from V and 0 from J, leaving 11 bases between them. Germline loops: CDR1 LGHNA, CDR2 YNFKEQ. The CDR3 consists of 16 residues.

This rearrangement joins TRBV7-9 to TRBJ1-1; D possibly corresponds to TRBD1 (6 bases). Trimming removed 5 bases at V and 10 bases at J, with 26 bases between. Germline V gives CDR1 SEHNR, CDR2 FQNEAQ (reference sequence). The CDR3 totals 16 residues. The CDR3 DNA reads TGTGCCAGCAGCCCAGGAACAGGGCGAGACCCGTGGGGAGCTTTCTTT. Its protein product is CASSPGTGRDPWGAFF.

This chain links TRBV30 with TRBJ2-7, with TRBD2 matching 11 bases. CDR3 size: 16 residues. With V trimmed by 2 bases and J by 5 bases, 11 bases remained unmatched. Germline CDR1 and CDR2: GTSNPN and SVGIG (reference sequence). The CDR3: CAWSLPTSGRNHEQYF. The CDR3 nucleotides are TGTGCCTGGAGTCTACCCACTAGCGGGAGAAATCACGAGCAGTACTTC. Full variable domain (outside the CDR3, taken from reference TRBV30 and TRBJ2-7): SQTIHQWPATLVQPVGSPLSLECTVEGTSNPNLYWYRQAAGRGLQLLFYSVGIGQISSEVPQNLSASRPQDRQFILSSKKLLLSDSGFYLCAWSLPTSGRNHEQYFGPGTRLTVT.

The genes are TRBV2 and TRBJ1-1, with TRBD1 matching over 8 bases. Germline V gene sequence: CDR1 SNHLY, CDR2 FYNNEI. Losses at the gene ends were 7 bases for V and 5 bases for J; bases not matched to a gene: 9. This CDR3 region has 14 residues. CDR3 nucleotide sequence: TGTGCCAGCACAGCTCAGGGGGCGGGAACTGAAGCTTTCTTT. Its protein product is CASTAQGAGTEAFF.

This chain connects TRBV28 to TRBJ1-1; a weak D match, TRBD1 (6 bases). Trimming removed 8 bases from V and 1 base from J, with 14 bases in between. The CDR3 has 14 amino acids. CDR1 MDHEN and CDR2 SYDVKM come from the germline V gene. Here the CDR3 DNA reads TGTGCCAGCTCTGATCCAGGGGAGAACACTGAAGCTTTCTTT. This sequence encodes CASSDPGENTEAFF.

The J gene is TRBJ2-7, the V gene TRBV7-3; 11 positions agree with TRBD2. Germline CDR1 is SGHTA and CDR2 is FQGTGA. After removal of 6 bases from V and 6 bases from J, the junction contained 1 base not matched to a gene. The CDR3 totals 12 residues. CDR3 loop: CASRGTSGEQYF. CDR3 nucleotides: TGTGCCAGCAGGGGGACTAGCGGCGAGCAGTACTTC.

Only a few counts were recorded for this clone. This chain connects TRBV5-8 to TRBJ1-2; 9 nucleotides line up with TRBD1. The V gene end was trimmed by 4 bases and the J gene end by 4 bases; junction bases not matched to a gene: 8. Looked up from germline, CDR1 is SGHTS and CDR2 is YDEGEE. The CDR3 consists of 15 residues. The CDR3 reads CASSEGTGRAYGYTF. The CDR3 region has the DNA TGTGCCAGCAGCGAAGGGACAGGGAGGGCCTATGGCTACACCTTC.